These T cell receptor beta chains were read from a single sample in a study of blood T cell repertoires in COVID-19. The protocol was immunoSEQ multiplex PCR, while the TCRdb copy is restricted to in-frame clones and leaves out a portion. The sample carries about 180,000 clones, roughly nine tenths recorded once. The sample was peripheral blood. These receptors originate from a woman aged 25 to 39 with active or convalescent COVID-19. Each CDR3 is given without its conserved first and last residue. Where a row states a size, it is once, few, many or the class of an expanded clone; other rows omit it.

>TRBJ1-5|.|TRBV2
ADQGTGAKDQPQH
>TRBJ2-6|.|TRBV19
ASSIVSGANVLT
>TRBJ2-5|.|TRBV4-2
ASSQAASGGGSTETQY
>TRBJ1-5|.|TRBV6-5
ASRRTGSNQPQH
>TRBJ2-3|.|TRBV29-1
SVPGRGGSTDTQY
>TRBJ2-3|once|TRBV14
ASSQGARGRGGFTDTQY
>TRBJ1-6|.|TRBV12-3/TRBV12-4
ASTTRQGSPLH
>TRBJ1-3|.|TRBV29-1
SVVVGGAGNTIY
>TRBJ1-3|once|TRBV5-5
ASSGPGIGSGNTIY
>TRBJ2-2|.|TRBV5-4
ASSLGPLNTGELF
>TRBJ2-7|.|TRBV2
ASRNEYYEQY
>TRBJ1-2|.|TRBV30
AWSEGTIYGYT
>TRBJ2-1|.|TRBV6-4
ASSDPNVEAGRGQF
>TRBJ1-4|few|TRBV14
ASSFDRVEKLF
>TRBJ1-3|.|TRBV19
ASSIEGAYAPSSSGNTIY
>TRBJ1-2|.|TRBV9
ASSPRRGANYGYT
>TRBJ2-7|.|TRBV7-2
ASSLLPRDYEQY
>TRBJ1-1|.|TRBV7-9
ASSFGEGAPEAF
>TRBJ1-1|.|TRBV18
ASSPNSDYNTEAF
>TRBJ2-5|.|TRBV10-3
ATRMGLGETQY
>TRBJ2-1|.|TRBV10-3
AISDLGQIYNEQF
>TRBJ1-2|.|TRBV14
ASSQGFSYGYT
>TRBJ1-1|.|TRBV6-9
ASSSKPGGNEAF
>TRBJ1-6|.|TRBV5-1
ASSLGPQDSPLH
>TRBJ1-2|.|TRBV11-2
ASSAIWGGYGYT
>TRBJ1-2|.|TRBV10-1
ASSEDRNNYGYT
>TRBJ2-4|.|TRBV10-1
ASRQNKGLAGTVAKNIQY
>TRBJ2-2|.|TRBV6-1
ASSEVFTGELF
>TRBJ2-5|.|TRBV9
ASTTGVDETQY
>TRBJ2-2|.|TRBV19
ASMPEVFRDTGELF
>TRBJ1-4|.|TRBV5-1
ASSWTGGVEKLF
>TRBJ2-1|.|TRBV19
ASRAGGFNEQF
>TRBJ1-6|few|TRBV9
ASSVSKGTGTGNSPLH
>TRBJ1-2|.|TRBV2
ASSTDRIYGYT
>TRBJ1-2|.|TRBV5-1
ASSLEPGPIQGYT
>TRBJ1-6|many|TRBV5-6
ASSRGGFGQSPLH
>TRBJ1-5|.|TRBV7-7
ASSQLGTGGNDQPQH
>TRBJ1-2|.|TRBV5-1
ASSLEGRGRGYT
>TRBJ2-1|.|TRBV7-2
ASSLGRQVGEQF
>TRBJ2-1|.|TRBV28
ASSLFIAEKRGEQF
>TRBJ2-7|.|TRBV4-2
ASSRNSRTSASYEQY
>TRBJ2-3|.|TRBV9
ASSPRLAGAGWAGTDTQY
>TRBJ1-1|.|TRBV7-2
ASRSSLNTEAF
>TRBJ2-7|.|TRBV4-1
ASSQGESGTYEQY
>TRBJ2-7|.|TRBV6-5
ASRPDRGVYEQY
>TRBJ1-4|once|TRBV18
ASSPRVNEKLF
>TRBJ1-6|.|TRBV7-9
ASSPGDSINSPLH
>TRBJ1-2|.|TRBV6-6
ASSYGAGFANYGYT
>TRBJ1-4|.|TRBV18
ASSPDGSPREKLF
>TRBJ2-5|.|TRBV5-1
ASTSGTGGSRQETQY
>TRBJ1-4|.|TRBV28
ASSRGEKLF
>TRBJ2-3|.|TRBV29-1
SVDGTSSYTQY
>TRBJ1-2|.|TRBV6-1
ASSEGQGYGYT